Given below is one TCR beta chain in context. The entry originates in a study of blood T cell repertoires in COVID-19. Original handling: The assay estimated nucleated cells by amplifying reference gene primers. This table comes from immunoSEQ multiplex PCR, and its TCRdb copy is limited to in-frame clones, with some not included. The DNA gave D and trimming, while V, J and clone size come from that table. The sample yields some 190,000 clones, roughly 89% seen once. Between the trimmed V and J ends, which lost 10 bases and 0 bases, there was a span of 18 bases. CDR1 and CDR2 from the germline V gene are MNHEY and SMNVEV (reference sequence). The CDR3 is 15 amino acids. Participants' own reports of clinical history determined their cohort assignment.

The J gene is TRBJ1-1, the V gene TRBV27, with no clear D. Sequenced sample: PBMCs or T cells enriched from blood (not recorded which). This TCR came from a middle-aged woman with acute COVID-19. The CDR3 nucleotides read TGTGCCAACCCGTTCCCCGCAGCGATGAACACTGAAGCTTTCTTT. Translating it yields CANPFPAAMNTEAFF.